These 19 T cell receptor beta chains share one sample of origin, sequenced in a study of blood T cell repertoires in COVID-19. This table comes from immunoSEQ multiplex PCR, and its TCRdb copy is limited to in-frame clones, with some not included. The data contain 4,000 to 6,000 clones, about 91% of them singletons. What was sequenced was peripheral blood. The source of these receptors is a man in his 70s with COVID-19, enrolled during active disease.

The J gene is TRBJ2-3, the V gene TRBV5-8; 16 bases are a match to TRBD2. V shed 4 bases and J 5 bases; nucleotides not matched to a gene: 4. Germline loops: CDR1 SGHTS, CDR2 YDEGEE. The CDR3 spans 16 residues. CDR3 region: CASSTGLAGGGDTQYF. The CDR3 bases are TGTGCCAGCAGCACGGGACTAGCGGGAGGGGGAGATACGCAGTATTTT.

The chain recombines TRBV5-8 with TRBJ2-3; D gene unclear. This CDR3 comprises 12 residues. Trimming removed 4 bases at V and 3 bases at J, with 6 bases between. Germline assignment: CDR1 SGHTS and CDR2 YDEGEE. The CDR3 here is CASSHFTDTQYF. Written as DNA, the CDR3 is TGTGCCAGCAGCCATTTTACAGATACGCAGTATTTT.

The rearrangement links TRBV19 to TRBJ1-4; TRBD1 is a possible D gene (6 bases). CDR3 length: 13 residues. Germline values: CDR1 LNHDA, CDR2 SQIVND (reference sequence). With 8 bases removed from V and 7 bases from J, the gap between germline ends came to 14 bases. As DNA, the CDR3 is TGTGCCAGTGTAGGGGGGGCTGGTGAAAAACTGTTTTTT. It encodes CASVGGAGEKLFF.

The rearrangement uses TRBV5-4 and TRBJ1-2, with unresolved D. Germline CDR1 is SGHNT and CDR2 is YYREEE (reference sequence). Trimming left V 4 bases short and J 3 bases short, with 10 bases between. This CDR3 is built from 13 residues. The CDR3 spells CASSSLRDYGYTF. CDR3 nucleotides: TGTGCCAGCAGCAGTCTCCGGGACTATGGCTACACCTTC.

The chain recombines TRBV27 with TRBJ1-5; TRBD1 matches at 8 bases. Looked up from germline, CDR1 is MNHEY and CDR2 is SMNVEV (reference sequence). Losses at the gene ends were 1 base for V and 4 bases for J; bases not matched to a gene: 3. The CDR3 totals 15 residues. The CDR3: CASSLWGQANQPQHF. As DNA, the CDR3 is TGTGCCAGCAGTTTATGGGGACAGGCGAATCAGCCCCAGCATTTT.

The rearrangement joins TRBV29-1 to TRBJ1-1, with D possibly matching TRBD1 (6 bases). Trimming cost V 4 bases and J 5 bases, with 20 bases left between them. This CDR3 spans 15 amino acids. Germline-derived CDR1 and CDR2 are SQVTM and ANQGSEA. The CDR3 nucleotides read TGCAGCGTTGCCCATCCAGGGGACGTGGGAACTGAAGCTTTCTTT. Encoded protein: CSVAHPGDVGTEAFF.

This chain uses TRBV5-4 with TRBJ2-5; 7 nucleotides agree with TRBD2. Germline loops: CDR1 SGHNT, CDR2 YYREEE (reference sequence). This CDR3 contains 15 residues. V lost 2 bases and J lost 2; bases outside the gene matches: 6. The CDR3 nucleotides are TGTGCCAGCAGCTTAAATTCAGCGGGGCAAGAGACCCAGTACTTC. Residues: CASSLNSAGQETQYF.

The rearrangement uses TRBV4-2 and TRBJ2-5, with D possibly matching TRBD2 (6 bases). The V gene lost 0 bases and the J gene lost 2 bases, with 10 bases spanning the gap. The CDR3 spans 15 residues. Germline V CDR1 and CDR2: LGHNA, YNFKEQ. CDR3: CASSQDYSGQETQYF. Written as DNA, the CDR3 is TGTGCCAGCAGCCAAGATTACAGCGGGCAAGAGACCCAGTACTTC.

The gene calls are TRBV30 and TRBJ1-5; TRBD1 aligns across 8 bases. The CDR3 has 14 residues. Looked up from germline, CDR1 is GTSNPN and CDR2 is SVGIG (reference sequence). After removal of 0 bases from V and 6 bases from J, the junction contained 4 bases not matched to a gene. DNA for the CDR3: TGTGCCTGGAGTGTCGACAGGGGTCGTCAGCCCCAGCATTTT. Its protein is CAWSVDRGRQPQHF.

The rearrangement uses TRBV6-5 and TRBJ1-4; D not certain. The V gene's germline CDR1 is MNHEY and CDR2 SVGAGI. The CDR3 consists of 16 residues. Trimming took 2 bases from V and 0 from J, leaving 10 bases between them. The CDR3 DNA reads TGTGCCAGCAGTTACCAGGCCTATGCAACTAATGAAAAACTGTTTTTT. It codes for CASSYQAYATNEKLFF.

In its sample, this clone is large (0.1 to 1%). CDR3 loop: CASSMAWGGASGGYTF. The CDR3 region has the DNA TGTGCCAGTAGTATGGCTTGGGGGGGCGCGAGTGGTGGCTACACCTTC. V gene TRBV19 combines with J gene TRBJ1-2; possibly TRBD1 for D (6 bases). V lost 3 bases to trimming and J lost 7 bases, with 21 bases between them. The CDR3 runs to 16 residues. The germline V gene has CDR1 LNHDA and CDR2 SQIVND (reference sequence).

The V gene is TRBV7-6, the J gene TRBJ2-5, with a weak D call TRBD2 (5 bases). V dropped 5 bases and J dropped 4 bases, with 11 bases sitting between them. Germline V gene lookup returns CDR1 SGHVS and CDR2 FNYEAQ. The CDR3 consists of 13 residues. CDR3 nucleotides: TGTGCCAGCAGCAGACTAATAGCAGAGACCCAGTACTTC. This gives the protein CASSRLIAETQYF.

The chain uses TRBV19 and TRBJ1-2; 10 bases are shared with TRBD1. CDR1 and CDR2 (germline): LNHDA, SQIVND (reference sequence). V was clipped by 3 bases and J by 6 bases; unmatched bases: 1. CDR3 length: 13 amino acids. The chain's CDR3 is CASSIGTGDGYTF. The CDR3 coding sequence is TGTGCCAGTAGTATCGGGACAGGGGATGGCTACACCTTC. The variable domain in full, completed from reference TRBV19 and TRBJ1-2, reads DGGITQSPKYLFRKEGQNVTLSCEQNLNHDAMYWYRQDPGQGLRLIYYSQIVNDFQKGDIAEGYSVSREKKESFPLTVTSAQKNPTAFYLCASSIGTGDGYTFGSGTRLTVV.

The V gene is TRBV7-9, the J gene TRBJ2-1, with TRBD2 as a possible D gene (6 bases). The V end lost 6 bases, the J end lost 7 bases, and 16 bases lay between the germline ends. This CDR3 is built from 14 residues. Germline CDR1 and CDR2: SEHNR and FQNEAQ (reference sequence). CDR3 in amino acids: CASSPQVGRNEQFF. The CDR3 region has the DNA TGTGCCAGCAGTCCCCAAGTAGGGAGGAATGAGCAGTTCTTC.

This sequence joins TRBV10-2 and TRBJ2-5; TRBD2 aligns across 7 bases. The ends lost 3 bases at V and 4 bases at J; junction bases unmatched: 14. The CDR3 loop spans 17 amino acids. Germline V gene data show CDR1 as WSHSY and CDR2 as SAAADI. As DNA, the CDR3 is TGCGCCAGCAGTGAAGGATGGGGGAGGGGTTTGGGAGAGACCCAGTACTTC. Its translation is CASSEGWGRGLGETQYF.

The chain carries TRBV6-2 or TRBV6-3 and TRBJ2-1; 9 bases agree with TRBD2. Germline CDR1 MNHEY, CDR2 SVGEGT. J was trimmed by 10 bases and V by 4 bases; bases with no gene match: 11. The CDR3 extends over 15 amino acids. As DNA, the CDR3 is TGTGCCAGCAGTTCTAGCGGGATGCATGGTTACGAGCAGTTCTTC. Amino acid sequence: CASSSSGMHGYEQFF.

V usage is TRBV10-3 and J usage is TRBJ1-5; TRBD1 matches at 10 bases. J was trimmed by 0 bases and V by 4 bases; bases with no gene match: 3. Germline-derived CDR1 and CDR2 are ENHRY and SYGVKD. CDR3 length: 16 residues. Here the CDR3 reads CAISGTGGYSNQPQHF. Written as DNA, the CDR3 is TGTGCCATCAGTGGGACAGGGGGATATAGCAATCAGCCCCAGCATTTT.

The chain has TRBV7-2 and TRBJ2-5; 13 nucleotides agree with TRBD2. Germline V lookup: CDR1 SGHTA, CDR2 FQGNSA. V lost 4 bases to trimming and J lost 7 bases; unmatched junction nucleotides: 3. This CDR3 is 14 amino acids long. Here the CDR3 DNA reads TGTGCCAGCAGCTCACTAGCGGGAGGGGGGACCCAGTACTTC. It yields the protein CASSSLAGGGTQYF.

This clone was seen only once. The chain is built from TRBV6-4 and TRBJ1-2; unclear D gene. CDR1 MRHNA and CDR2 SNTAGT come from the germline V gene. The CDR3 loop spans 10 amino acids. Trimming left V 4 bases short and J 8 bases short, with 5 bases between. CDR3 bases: TGTGCCAGCAGTGCCTTCGGCTACACCTTC. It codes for CASSAFGYTF.